Below, 25 T cell receptor beta chains from the same sample are listed, as sequenced in a study of glioma-infiltrating T cells. The iRepertoire nested amplicon-rescue multiplex PCR amplified TCR alpha and beta CDR3s from RNA. One entry per CDR3 protein results from TCRdb running MiXCR on the multiplex PCR reads. The table shows about 210,000 distinct CDR3 sequences, with about 31% occurring only once. The sample consisted of glioma tissue, nonneoplastic brain tissue, or PBMCs (not recorded which). The source of these receptors is a human donor with low-grade glioma or glioblastoma, undergoing nonglioma brain surgery, or in good health (not recorded which).

This clonotype occurred many times. CDR3 DNA sequence: TGCGCCAGCAGCCAGACGGTGAACACTGAAGCTTTCTTT. Protein: CASSQTVNTEAFF. V usage is TRBV4-3 and J usage is TRBJ1-1; no definite D call. The germline V gene has CDR1 LGHNA and CDR2 YSLEER. Trimming took off 3 bases at V and 0 bases at J, with 5 bases between the two ends. This CDR3 has 13 amino acids.

There are many counts of this clonotype. The chain recombines TRBV19 with TRBJ1-2; unclear D gene. V gave up 5 bases and J gave up 5 bases, with 12 bases separating them. Germline V gene sequence: CDR1 LNHDA, CDR2 SQIVND (reference sequence). CDR3 length equals 13 residues. The DNA for the CDR3 is TGTGCCAGTAGTCTTGGCCCGGAGTATGGCTACACCTTC. Translating gives CASSLGPEYGYTF.

This clonotype was recorded a few times. V and J are TRBV19 and TRBJ2-5, with D hard to call. Germline V gene data show CDR1 as LNHDA and CDR2 as SQIVND (reference sequence). V lost 3 bases and J 4 bases, leaving 3 bases between the germline ends. The CDR3 runs 11 residues. CDR3 protein: CASSIRETQYF. The CDR3 region has the DNA TGTGCCAGTAGTATTCGAGAGACCCAGTACTTC.

This chain connects TRBV19 to TRBJ2-1, with a tentative D call TRBD1 (5 bases). This CDR3 spans 13 amino acids. The germline V gene encodes CDR1 LNHDA and CDR2 SQIVND (reference sequence). With 5 bases removed from V and 8 bases from J, the gap between germline ends came to 13 bases. CDR3 loop: CASSLGHEYEQFF. The CDR3, as DNA: TGTGCCAGTAGTTTAGGACATGAATATGAGCAGTTCTTC.

Details on this clonotype: One end of the junction fails to match germline, which may point to a read error. The chain combines TRBV28 with TRBJ1-2; D gene uncertain. Looked up from germline, CDR1 is MDHEN and CDR2 is SYDVKM. The CDR3 has 11 amino acids. The CDR3 is CASNNLYGYSF. CDR3 nucleotides: TGTGCCAGCAACAATCTCTATGGCTACAGCTTC.

This clonotype was recorded at least ten times. The V gene is TRBV12-3 or TRBV12-4, the J gene TRBJ1-1; no firm D call. The CDR3 runs to 13 residues. The V end was cut by 3 bases, the J end by 1 base, with 6 bases between. Written as DNA, the CDR3 is TGTGCCAGCAGTTTTCTTCAGAACACTGAAGCTTTCTTT. It codes for CASSFLQNTEAFF.

V and J are TRBV20-1 and TRBJ2-1; 10 positions agree with TRBD2. After removal of 2 bases from V and 8 bases from J, the junction contained 3 bases not matched to a gene. The germline V gene has CDR1 DFQATT and CDR2 SNEGSKA (reference sequence). The CDR3 runs 13 residues. The CDR3 DNA reads TGCAGTGCTAGACTAGCGGGAGTGCATGAGCAGTTCTTC. This gives the protein CSARLAGVHEQFF.

The chain carries TRBV19 and TRBJ2-1; 10 nucleotides line up with TRBD1. V shed 7 bases, J shed 5 bases, and the junction held 11 bases outside the gene matches. The CDR3 runs 16 residues. Germline V gives CDR1 LNHDA, CDR2 SQIVND (reference sequence). For the CDR3, the DNA is TGTGCCAGTACCCTAACCGGGACAGGGGCCCACAATGAGCAGTTCTTC. Residues: CASTLTGTGAHNEQFF.

A word on this clonotype: A much larger clone lies a single base off, so this may be a read error. This rearrangement joins TRBV27 to TRBJ1-1; 7 bases are a match to TRBD1. Trimming took 8 bases from V and 4 from J; bases not matched to a gene: 13. The CDR3 spans 15 residues. Germline CDR1 and CDR2: MNHEY and SMNVEV (reference sequence). The CDR3: CASSAETGPATEAFF. The CDR3, as DNA: TGTGCCAGCTCAGCGGAGACAGGGCCGGCCACTGAAGCTTTCTTT.

J is TRBJ2-2 and V is TRBV6-2 or TRBV6-3; weak D call: TRBD2 (6 bases). This CDR3 has 17 amino acids. The germline V gene has CDR1 MNHEY and CDR2 SVGEGT. The ends were cut back, 6 bases at V and 4 bases at J, with 21 bases in the middle. Written as DNA, the CDR3 is TGTGCCAGCAGCGTAGGGGATAGCGGCGGATTCACCGGGGAGCTGTTTTTT. Its protein product is CASSVGDSGGFTGELFF.

V gene TRBV28 combines with J gene TRBJ2-3; possibly TRBD1 for D (6 bases). CDR1 MDHEN and CDR2 SYDVKM come from the germline V gene. The CDR3 runs 12 residues. V gave up 3 bases and J gave up 6 bases, with 7 bases separating them. CDR3 residues: CASSFQGDTQYF. The DNA for the CDR3 is TGTGCCAGCAGTTTTCAGGGGGATACGCAGTATTTT.

This clonotype was seen only a few times. For the CDR3, the DNA is TGTGCCAGCACCCCGGGGGGGAGTAACGGGGCCGGGGAGCTGTTTTTT. This codes for CASTPGGSNGAGELFF. This rearrangement joins TRBV12-3 or TRBV12-4 to TRBJ2-2; 8 bases agree with TRBD2. The CDR3 sequence is 16 residues long. J lost 6 bases, V lost 7 bases, and 13 bases had no gene match.

The V and J genes are TRBV27 and TRBJ2-3; TRBD1 aligns across 10 bases. Germline trimming cut 5 bases from V and 13 bases from J; bases unmatched to any gene: 18. Germline V gene sequence: CDR1 MNHEY, CDR2 SMNVEV (reference sequence). The CDR3 covers 16 residues. For the CDR3, the DNA is TGTGCCAGCAGTGTCGGACAGGGGGTAAGGTCAGATAAGAAGTATTTT. It translates to CASSVGQGVRSDKKYF.

This clonotype has ten or more counts. J is TRBJ2-5 and V is TRBV28; 7 nucleotides agree with TRBD1. The V gene end was trimmed by 4 bases and the J gene end by 5 bases; junction bases not matched to a gene: 4. Germline loops: CDR1 MDHEN, CDR2 SYDVKM. There are 13 residues in the CDR3. Here the CDR3 reads CASSYDRVETQYF. The CDR3 DNA is TGTGCCAGCAGTTACGACAGGGTGGAGACCCAGTACTTC.

The chain is built from TRBV12-3 or TRBV12-4 and TRBJ2-3; 8 bases line up with TRBD1. The CDR3 loop spans 13 amino acids. Germline trimming cut 10 bases from V and 0 bases from J; bases unmatched to any gene: 3. CDR3 region: CATGQGSTDTQYF. In DNA, the CDR3 is TGTGCCACCGGACAGGGAAGCACAGATACGCAGTATTTT.

This chain links TRBV29-1 with TRBJ2-7, with TRBD2 identical over 7 bases. Germline V gene data show CDR1 as SQVTM and CDR2 as ANQGSEA. Trimming took 4 bases from V and 5 from J; bases not matched to a gene: 11. The CDR3 is made up of 14 amino acids. The CDR3 here is CSVGLGGGGNEQYF. CDR3 in DNA: TGCAGCGTTGGCCTTGGCGGGGGAGGGAACGAGCAGTACTTC.

Note on this clonotype: The junction does not match germline at one end; this may be a read error. The chain links TRBV27 to TRBJ1-1, with D hard to call. The CDR3 has 12 amino acids. In germline, CDR1 is MNHEY, CDR2 SMNVEV (reference sequence). CDR3 protein: CASSKPNTKAFF. CDR3 bases: TGTGCCAGCAGTAAACCGAACACTAAAGCTTTCTTT.

As to this clonotype: This may stem from a read error, because a much larger clone lies one nucleotide away. This chain joins TRBV3-1 and TRBJ2-7; D possibly matches TRBD1 or TRBD2 (5 bases each). This CDR3 has 17 amino acids. V was shortened by 10 bases and J by 3 bases, with 28 bases between the two germline ends. Germline V gene data show CDR1 as LGHDT and CDR2 as YNNKEL (reference sequence). CDR3: CAITLGVGASGIYEQYF. In nucleotides, the CDR3 is TGTGCCATTACCCTGGGGGTAGGCGCTTCTGGAATCTACGAGCAGTACTTC.

In the case of this clonotype: A read error may account for a junction end that differs from germline. The rearrangement uses TRBV4-2 and TRBJ1-1; D is undetermined. From germline, CDR1 is LGHNA and CDR2 YNFKEQ. The CDR3 runs 13 residues. CDR3: CASSQQENTESFF. As DNA, the CDR3 is TGTGCCAGCAGCCAACAGGAGAACACTGAATCTTTCTTT.

This clonotype was counted at least ten times. CDR3 nucleotides: TGTGCCAGCAGTTACTCGAGGCTAGGCCAAGAGACCCAGTACTTC. This encodes CASSYSRLGQETQYF. The chain uses TRBV6-5 and TRBJ2-5; D is unclear. The V gene lost 0 bases and the J gene lost 1 base, with 9 bases spanning the gap. CDR1 MNHEY and CDR2 SVGAGI come from the germline V gene. The CDR3 runs to 15 residues.

This clonotype has a count of ten or more. The chain employs TRBV25-1 and TRBJ1-2; TRBD1 matches at 7 bases. Losses at the gene ends were 4 bases for V and 8 bases for J; bases not matched to a gene: 16. The CDR3 has 16 residues. Germline V lookup: CDR1 MGHDK, CDR2 SYGVNS. DNA of the CDR3: TGTGCCAGCAGTGGAGACAGGGAAGCAGGTTTAGTAGGCTACACCTTC. This codes for CASSGDREAGLVGYTF.

As concerns this clonotype: This may arise from a read error, as a much more abundant clone is one base away. The chain uses TRBV19 and TRBJ1-1; 7 nucleotides match TRBD1. The J segment lost 4 bases and the V segment lost 7 bases, leaving 9 bases of the junction unmatched. The CDR3 spans 14 residues. From germline, CDR1 is LNHDA and CDR2 SQIVND (reference sequence). In nucleotides, the CDR3 is TGTGCCAGTATAGATGAAGGGGGCTGCACTGAAGCTTTCTTT. It encodes CASIDEGGCTEAFF.

To note about this clonotype: With a much larger clone just one base away, this may be a read error. V gene TRBV7-2 combines with J gene TRBJ2-5; 7 bases line up with TRBD1. V shed 1 base and J 2 bases; nucleotides not matched to a gene: 10. The length of the CDR3 is 17 residues. The V gene's germline CDR1 is SGHTA and CDR2 FQGNSA. The CDR3 DNA reads TGTGCCAGCAGCTTAGGAGTGGGACAGCGCTTTCAAGAGACCCAGTACTTC. Protein product: CASSLGVGQRFQETQYF. Based on the CDR3 plus reference TRBV7-2 and TRBJ2-5, the full variable domain is GAGVSQSPSNKVTEKGKDVELRCDPISGHTALYWYRQSLGQGLEFLIYFQGNSAPDKSGLPSDRFSAERTGGSVSTLTIQRTQQEDSAVYLCASSLGVGQRFQETQYFGPGTRLLVL.

In its sample, this clonotype was seen many times. The chain carries TRBV20-1 and TRBJ2-7; 10 bases map to TRBD2. Per germline, CDR1 DFQATT and CDR2 SNEGSKA (reference sequence). The CDR3 totals 14 residues. V lost 4 bases, J lost 2 bases, and 5 bases stayed unmatched. DNA of the CDR3: TGCAGTGCTACAGCGGGAGGGGGGACCTACGAGCAGTACTTC. It translates to CSATAGGGTYEQYF.

The chain uses TRBV3-1 and TRBJ2-7; 12 bases agree with TRBD2. The germline gives CDR1 LGHDT, CDR2 YNNKEL (reference sequence). J gave up 5 bases and V 4 bases, and 6 bases lay outside the gene matches. The CDR3 contains 15 residues. CDR3 sequence (DNA): TGTGCCAGCAGCCCGACTAGCGGGAGAGGAGACGAGCAGTACTTC. It specifies CASSPTSGRGDEQYF.